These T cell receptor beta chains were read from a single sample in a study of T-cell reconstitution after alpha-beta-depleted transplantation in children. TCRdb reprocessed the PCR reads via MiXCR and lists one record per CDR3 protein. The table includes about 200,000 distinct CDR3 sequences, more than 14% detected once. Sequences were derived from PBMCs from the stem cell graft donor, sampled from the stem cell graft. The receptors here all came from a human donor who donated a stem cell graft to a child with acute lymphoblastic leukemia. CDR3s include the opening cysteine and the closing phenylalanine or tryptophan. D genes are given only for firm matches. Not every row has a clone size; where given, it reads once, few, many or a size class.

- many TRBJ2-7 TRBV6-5 CASLLQGTYEQYF TGTGCCAGCCTGTTACAGGGCACCTACGAGCAGTACTTC
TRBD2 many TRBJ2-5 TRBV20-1 CSARELAGALQETQYF TGCAGTGCTAGAGAATTAGCGGGAGCGCTCCAAGAGACCCAGTACTTC
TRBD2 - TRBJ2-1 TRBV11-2 CASSLGIAGGYNEQFF TGTGCCAGCAGCTTAGGCATAGCGGGAGGTTACAATGAGCAGTTCTTC
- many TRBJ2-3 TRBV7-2 CASSRIGGTGTDTQYF TGTGCCAGCAGCCGTATTGGGGGGACAGGCACAGATACGCAGTATTTT
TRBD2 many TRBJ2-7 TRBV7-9 CASSFFKASGRPEQYF TGTGCCAGCAGCTTCTTCAAAGCTAGCGGGAGACCCGAGCAGTACTTC
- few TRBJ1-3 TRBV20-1 CSASAAGRFGGTIYF TGCAGTGCTAGCGCAGCCGGCAGATTTGGAGGCACCATATATTTT
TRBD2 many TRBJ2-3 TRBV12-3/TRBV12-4 CASSLRLAGGPATQYF TGTGCCAGCAGTTTAAGGCTAGCGGGAGGGCCGGCTACGCAGTATTTT
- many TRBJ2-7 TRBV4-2 CASSPGVSARGYEQYF TGTGCCAGCAGCCCCGGGGTAAGCGCCCGAGGCTACGAGCAGTACTTC
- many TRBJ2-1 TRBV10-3 CAINRAGDNEQFF TGTGCCATCAACAGGGCCGGCGACAATGAGCAGTTCTTC
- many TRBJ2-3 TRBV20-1 CSARWGGPDTQYF TGCAGTGCTAGATGGGGCGGGCCAGATACGCAGTATTTT
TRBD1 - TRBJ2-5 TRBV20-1 CSAPRTGRETQYF TGCAGTGCTCCACGGACAGGGAGGGAGACCCAGTACTTC
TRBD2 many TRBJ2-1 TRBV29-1 CSVDGTSGYEQFF TGCAGCGTTGATGGCACTAGCGGGTATGAGCAGTTCTTC
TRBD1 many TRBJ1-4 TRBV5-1 CASSSSPPSGQGGVKLFF TGCGCCAGCAGCTCATCGCCCCCATCGGGACAGGGAGGGGTAAAACTGTTTTTT
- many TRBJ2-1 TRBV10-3 CAISESKTGFNEQFF TGTGCCATCAGTGAGTCGAAAACAGGGTTCAATGAGCAGTTCTTC
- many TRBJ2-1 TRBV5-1 CASSLGMGLSYYNEQFF TGCGCCAGCAGCTTGGGGATGGGGCTTTCCTACTACAATGAGCAGTTCTTC
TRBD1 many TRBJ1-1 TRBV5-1 CASSHGTGGTEAFF TGCGCCAGCAGCCACGGGACAGGGGGGACTGAAGCTTTCTTT
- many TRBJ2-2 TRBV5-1 CASSLAPGADTGELFF TGCGCCAGCAGCTTGGCCCCGGGGGCGGACACCGGGGAGCTGTTTTTT
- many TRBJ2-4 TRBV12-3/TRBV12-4 CASTTQVRDQKNIQYF TGTGCCAGCACTACCCAGGTGAGGGATCAGAAAAACATTCAGTACTTC